The source of this T cell receptor (beta chain) is a study of identical twins. Study observations and caveats: Findings came from cross-sectional statistics, without long-term follow-up of donors. Whereas memory repertoires showed no such difference, abundant cord blood beta clonotypes carried fewer insertions. Weaker excess twin sharing was seen among beta out-of-frame sequences.

V gave up 3 bases and J gave up 6 bases; unmatched junction bases: 9. Germline assignment: CDR1 MGHRA and CDR2 YSYEKL. The CDR3 loop spans 15 amino acids. All donors comprised healthy Caucasians. TCRdb itself ran the 5' RACE reads through MiXCR, one entry per CDR3 protein. Of over 550,000 distinct CDR3 sequences in the sample, under 8.5% were seen once. This clonotype was found a few times. The target antigen is unknown. The same sample was also used in a study of yellow fever vaccine responses in identical twins.

The chain has TRBV4-1 and TRBJ2-7; 9 bases align to TRBD2. Sequencing input: PBMCs. This receptor was taken from a woman aged 18-29 years in good health. The CDR3 DNA follows: TGCGCCAGCAGCCAGGTAGCGGGAGCCCCTCTCGAGCAGTACTTC. This translates into CASSQVAGAPLEQYF.